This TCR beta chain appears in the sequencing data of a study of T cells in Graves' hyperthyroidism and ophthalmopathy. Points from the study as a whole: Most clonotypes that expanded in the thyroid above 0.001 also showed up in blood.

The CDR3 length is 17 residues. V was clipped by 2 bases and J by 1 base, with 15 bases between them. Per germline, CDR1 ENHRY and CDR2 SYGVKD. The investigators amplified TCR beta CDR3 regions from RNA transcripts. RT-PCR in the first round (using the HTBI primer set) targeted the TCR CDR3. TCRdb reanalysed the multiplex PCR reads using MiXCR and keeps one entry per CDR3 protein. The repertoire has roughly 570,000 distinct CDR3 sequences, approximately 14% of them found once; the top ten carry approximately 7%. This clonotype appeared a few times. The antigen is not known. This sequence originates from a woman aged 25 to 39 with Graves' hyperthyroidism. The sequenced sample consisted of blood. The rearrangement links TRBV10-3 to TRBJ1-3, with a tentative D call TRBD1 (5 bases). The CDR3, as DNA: TGTGCCATCAGTGAGAGAACCTCGGGGGGGTCTGGAAACACCATATATTTT. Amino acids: CAISERTSGGSGNTIYF.